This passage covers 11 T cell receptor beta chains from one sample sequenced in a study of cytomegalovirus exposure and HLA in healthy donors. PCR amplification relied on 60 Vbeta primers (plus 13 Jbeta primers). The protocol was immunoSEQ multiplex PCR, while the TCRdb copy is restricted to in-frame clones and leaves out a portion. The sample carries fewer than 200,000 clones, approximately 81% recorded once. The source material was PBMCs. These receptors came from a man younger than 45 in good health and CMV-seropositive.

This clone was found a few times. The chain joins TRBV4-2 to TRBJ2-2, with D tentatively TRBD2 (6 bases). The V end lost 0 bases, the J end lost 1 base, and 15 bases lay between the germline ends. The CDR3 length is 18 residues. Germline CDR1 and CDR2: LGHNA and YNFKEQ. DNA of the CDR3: TGTGCCAGCAGCCAAGAACCCTTCGGGGGTATGAACACCGGGGAGCTGTTTTTT. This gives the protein CASSQEPFGGMNTGELFF.

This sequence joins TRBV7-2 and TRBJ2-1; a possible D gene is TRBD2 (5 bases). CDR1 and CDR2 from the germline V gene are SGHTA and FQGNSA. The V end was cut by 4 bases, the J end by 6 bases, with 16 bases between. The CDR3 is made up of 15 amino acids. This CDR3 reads CASSSSGPAGNEQFF. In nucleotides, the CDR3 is TGTGCCAGCAGCTCCTCCGGGCCGGCGGGCAATGAGCAGTTCTTC. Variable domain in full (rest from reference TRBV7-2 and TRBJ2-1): GAGVSQSPSNKVTEKGKDVELRCDPISGHTALYWYRQSLGQGLEFLIYFQGNSAPDKSGLPSDRFSAERTGGSVSTLTIQRTQQEDSAVYLCASSSSGPAGNEQFFGPGTRLTVL.

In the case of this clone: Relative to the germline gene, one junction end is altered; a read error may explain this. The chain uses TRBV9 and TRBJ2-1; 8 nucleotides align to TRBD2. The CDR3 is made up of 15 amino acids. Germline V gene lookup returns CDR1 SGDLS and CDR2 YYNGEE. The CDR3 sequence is CASSVSGAVYNGQFF. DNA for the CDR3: TGTGCCAGCAGTGTTAGCGGGGCCGTATACAATGGGCAGTTCTTC.

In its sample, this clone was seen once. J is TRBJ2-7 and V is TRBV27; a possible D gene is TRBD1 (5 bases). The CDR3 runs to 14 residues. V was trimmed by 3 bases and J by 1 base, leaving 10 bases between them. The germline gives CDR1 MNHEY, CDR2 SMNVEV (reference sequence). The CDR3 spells CASSFQGISYEQYF. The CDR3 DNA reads TGTGCCAGCAGTTTTCAGGGTATATCCTACGAGCAGTACTTC.

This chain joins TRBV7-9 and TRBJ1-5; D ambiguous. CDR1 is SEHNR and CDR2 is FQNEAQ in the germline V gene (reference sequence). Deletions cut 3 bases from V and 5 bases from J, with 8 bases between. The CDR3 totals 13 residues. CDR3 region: CASSFGGDQPQHF. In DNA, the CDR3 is TGTGCCAGCAGCTTCGGCGGGGATCAGCCCCAGCATTTT.

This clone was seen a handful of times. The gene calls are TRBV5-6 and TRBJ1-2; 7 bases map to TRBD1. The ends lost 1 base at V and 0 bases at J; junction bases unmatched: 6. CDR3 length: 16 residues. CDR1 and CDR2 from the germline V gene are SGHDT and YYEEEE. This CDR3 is CASSLFGTEANYGYTF. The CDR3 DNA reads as TGTGCCAGCAGCTTGTTCGGGACAGAAGCTAACTATGGCTACACCTTC.

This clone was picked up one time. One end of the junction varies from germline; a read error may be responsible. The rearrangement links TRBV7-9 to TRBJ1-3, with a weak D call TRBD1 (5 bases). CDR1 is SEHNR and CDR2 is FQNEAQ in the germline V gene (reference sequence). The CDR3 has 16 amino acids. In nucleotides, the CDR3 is TGTTCCAGCAGCTTAGCACCCCAGGGAGGAGGAAGCACCATATATTTT. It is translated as CSSSLAPQGGGSTIYF.

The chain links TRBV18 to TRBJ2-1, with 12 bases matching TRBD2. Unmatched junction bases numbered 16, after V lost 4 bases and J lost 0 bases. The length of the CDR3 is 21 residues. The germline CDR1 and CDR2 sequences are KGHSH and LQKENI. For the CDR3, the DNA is TGTGCCAGCTCACGACTAAGGACTAGCGGGGACTATCTCACCTCCTACAATGAGCAGTTCTTC. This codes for CASSRLRTSGDYLTSYNEQFF.

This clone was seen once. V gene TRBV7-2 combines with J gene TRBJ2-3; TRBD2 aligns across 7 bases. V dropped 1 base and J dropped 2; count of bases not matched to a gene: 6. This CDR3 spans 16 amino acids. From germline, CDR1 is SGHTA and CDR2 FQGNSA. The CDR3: CASSLDWRGFTDTQYF. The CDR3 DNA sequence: TGTGCCAGCAGCTTAGACTGGCGGGGGTTCACAGATACGCAGTATTTT.

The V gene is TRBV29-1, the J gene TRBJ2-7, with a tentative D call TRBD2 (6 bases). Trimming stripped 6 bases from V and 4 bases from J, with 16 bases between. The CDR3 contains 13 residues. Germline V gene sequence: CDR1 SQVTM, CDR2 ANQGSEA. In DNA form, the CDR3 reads TGCAGCGTCGCCCCTGGGGGGAGTTACGAGCAGTACTTC. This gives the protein CSVAPGGSYEQYF.

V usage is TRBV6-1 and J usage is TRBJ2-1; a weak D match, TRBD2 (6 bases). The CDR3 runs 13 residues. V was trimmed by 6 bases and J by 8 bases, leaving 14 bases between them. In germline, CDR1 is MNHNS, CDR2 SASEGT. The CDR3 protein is CASSPPGGDEQFF. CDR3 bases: TGTGCCAGCAGCCCTCCCGGAGGGGATGAGCAGTTCTTC.